A single sample gave rise to the 9 T cell receptor beta chains below, sequenced in a study of response to subunit inactivated influenza vaccine. TCRdb reanalysed the RT-PCR reads using MiXCR and keeps one entry per CDR3 protein. The data show a few hundred thousand distinct CDR3 sequences, with 12% to 15% seen just once and 11% held by the top ten. The source material was PBMCs from blood, sampled less than 13 days after vaccination. All receptors derive from a man in his fifties or sixties who received an inactivated influenza vaccine.

A few counts support this clonotype. The chain is built from TRBV7-2 and TRBJ2-3; D call uncertain. The CDR3 covers 14 residues. Deletions cut 5 bases from V and 4 bases from J, with 13 bases between. The germline gives CDR1 SGHTA, CDR2 FQGNSA. The CDR3 sequence is CASSDPRGADTQYF. In nucleotides, the CDR3 is TGTGCCAGCAGCGACCCCCGTGGGGCAGATACGCAGTATTTT.

In this sample, this clonotype turned up many times. This chain uses TRBV6-7 with TRBJ1-1; D is ambiguous. TRBV6-7 is identified as an open reading frame with a role that is uncertain. V was pared by 2 bases and J by 6 bases, with 16 bases between. CDR3 length: 15 residues. CDR3 nucleotides: TGTGCCAGCAGTTACGATTGTTGGTGGGTCTCTGAAGCTTTCTTT. Residues: CASSYDCWWVSEAFF.

This clonotype was seen only a few times. This sequence joins TRBV6-1 and TRBJ2-7; D possibly corresponds to TRBD1 (6 bases). CDR1 MNHNS and CDR2 SASEGT come from the germline V gene. The CDR3 runs 13 residues. Trimming took off 6 bases at V and 4 bases at J, with 13 bases between the two ends. CDR3 in amino acids: CASRRGGAYEQYF. As DNA, the CDR3 is TGTGCCAGCAGGAGAGGGGGAGCATACGAGCAGTACTTC.

This clonotype was seen a handful of times. The chain combines TRBV28 with TRBJ2-1, with 7 bases identical to TRBD1. CDR3 length equals 13 residues. The V gene's germline CDR1 is MDHEN and CDR2 SYDVKM. V lost 7 bases, J lost 5 bases, and 5 bases stayed unmatched. CDR3 loop: CASNRDRNNEQFF. CDR3 coding DNA: TGTGCCAGCAACCGGGACAGAAACAATGAGCAGTTCTTC.

The DNA of the CDR3 is TGTGCCAGTAGTATTGTCGGCGGGGGTGAGCAGTTCTTC. Amino acids: CASSIVGGGEQFF. This sequence joins TRBV19 and TRBJ2-1, with TRBD2 matching over 7 bases. The CDR3 spans 13 residues. The germline gives CDR1 LNHDA, CDR2 SQIVND (reference sequence). V gave up 3 bases and J gave up 9 bases; unmatched junction bases: 5.

The rearrangement joins TRBV28 to TRBJ2-1; the match to TRBD2 covers 7 bases. Germline trimming cut 6 bases from V and 4 bases from J; bases unmatched to any gene: 9. The CDR3 contains 15 residues. Germline-derived CDR1 and CDR2 are MDHEN and SYDVKM. The CDR3 loop is CASRDQRGDYNEQFF. The CDR3 bases are TGTGCCAGCAGAGACCAGCGGGGTGATTACAATGAGCAGTTCTTC.

This clonotype was seen a handful of times. The chain recombines TRBV3-1 with TRBJ2-7; D is uncertain. V was clipped by 2 bases and J by 7 bases, with 12 bases between them. CDR1 is LGHDT and CDR2 is YNNKEL in the germline V gene (reference sequence). This CDR3 contains 13 residues. The CDR3 region is CASSQSASREQYF. The CDR3 bases are TGTGCCAGCAGCCAAAGTGCCTCTCGGGAGCAGTACTTC.

The gene calls are TRBV18 and TRBJ1-1, with TRBD1 matching over 7 bases. Germline trimming cut 3 bases from V and 8 bases from J; bases unmatched to any gene: 6. The germline V gene has CDR1 KGHSH and CDR2 LQKENI. There are 13 residues in the CDR3. The CDR3 is CASSPRQGEEAFF. CDR3 coding DNA: TGTGCCAGCTCACCGAGACAGGGAGAGGAAGCTTTCTTT.

This clonotype has a handful of counts. This chain joins TRBV28 and TRBJ2-1, with D possibly being TRBD2 (6 bases). The CDR3 sequence is 15 residues long. Germline CDR1 MDHEN, CDR2 SYDVKM. V was shortened by 8 bases and J by 8 bases, with 22 bases between the two germline ends. In DNA, the CDR3 is TGTGCCAGCGGCCCGGGACTCTCCTGGAGGGATGAGCAGTTCTTC. It encodes CASGPGLSWRDEQFF.